This T cell receptor beta chain was obtained from a study of OX40 agonist ivuxolimab in advanced cancers. Study background: Dose-escalation cases comprised hepatocellular carcinoma, melanoma, renal cell or head and neck cancer. Averaging about 60 years in age, with a range of about 23 to 80, the cohort was 80% to 90% male. General study findings and limits: The CD4+ and CD8+ T cells in the blood had expanded clonally by week 6 at 0.1 to 3.0 mg/kg.

Concerning this clone: Its antigen is undetermined.

Patients with autoimmune history or systemic immunosuppression were excluded. Generated by immunoSEQ multiplex PCR, the TCRdb table keeps only in-frame clones and is missing some. The profile covers 25,000 to 35,000 clones, with 84% appearing a single time and 15% to 20% taken by the ten largest. V lost 5 bases to trimming and J lost 0 bases; unmatched junction nucleotides: 5. The CDR3 contains 15 residues. Germline V gives CDR1 LNHDA, CDR2 SQIVND (reference sequence). The chain carries TRBV19 and TRBJ1-1; the match to TRBD1 covers 8 bases. The TCR comes from an adult with an advanced solid tumor such as melanoma, head and neck, liver or kidney cancer. This specimen consisted of CD4+ or CD8+ T cells sorted from blood, obtained in a trial of the OX40 agonist ivuxolimab. CDR3 DNA sequence: TGTGCCAGTAGTCTGGGGACAGGCTTGAACACTGAAGCTTTCTTT. Protein product: CASSLGTGLNTEAFF.